The 3 T cell receptor beta chains reported below all come from one sample, sequenced in a study of Graves' ophthalmopathy and Graves' hyperthyroidism (dated 2018 in TCRdb). Sequencing was performed on an Illumina HiSeq 2000. TCR beta CDR3 regions were amplified from RNA transcripts for repertoire sequencing. A first-round RT-PCR used HTBI primers with the Qiagen OneStep RT-PCR kit, followed by a second-round multiplex PCR, size selection and purification. The raw public data were reprocessed by TCRdb itself: fastp quality trimming at Q25, MiXCR clonotype calling, in-frame beta chains only. Identical CDR3 proteins give one entry, which carries the most common genes and DNA. Counted in this sample were 500,000 to 800,000 distinct CDR3 sequences; about 38% of them appeared once. 3.3% of the sample comes from the top ten. Input material: peripheral blood. Receptors originate from an adult man with Graves' ophthalmopathy.

Concerning this clonotype itself: Being one base from a much bigger clone, this may be a read error. This sequence joins TRBV4-2 and TRBJ1-1; 7 bases align to TRBD1. The CDR3 sequence is 15 residues long. Germline loops: CDR1 LGHNA, CDR2 YNFKEQ. In nucleotides, the CDR3 is TGTGCCAGCAGCCAACTTGGACAGGTTGACACTGAAGCTCTCTTT. It specifies CASSQLGQVDTEALF.

There are many counts of this clonotype. The chain employs TRBV20-1 and TRBJ1-1, with unresolved D. The V end was cut by 5 bases, the J end by 2 bases, with 12 bases between. Germline V gene data show CDR1 as DFQATT and CDR2 as SNEGSKA (reference sequence). This CDR3 is 13 amino acids long. The CDR3 bases are TGCAGTGCTGCAACACAAGAAAACACTGAAGCTTTCTTT. Its protein is CSAATQENTEAFF.

The V and J genes are TRBV29-1 and TRBJ1-2; no reliable D call. V was cut by 6 bases and J by 12 bases, with 14 bases left in between. From germline, CDR1 is SQVTM and CDR2 ANQGSEA. This CDR3 comprises 10 residues. In DNA, the CDR3 is TGCAGCGTGGCACAGCAGGCGAACACCTTC. Its protein is CSVAQQANTF. The full variable domain, rest sourced from reference TRBV29-1 and TRBJ1-2, is SAVISQKPSRDICQRGTSLTIQCQVDSQVTMMFWYRQQPGQSLTLIATANQGSEATYESGFVIDKFPISRPNLTFSTLTVSNMSPEDSSIYLCSVAQQANTFGSGTRLTVV.